These 26 T cell receptor beta chains share one sample of origin, sequenced in a study of breast tumors, draining lymph nodes, adjacent tissues. Samples came from axillary lymph nodes draining the breast cancer. One entry per CDR3 protein, called by TCRdb with MiXCR from the multiplex PCR reads. The sample shows around 190,000 distinct CDR3 sequences, 30% to 35% of them seen only once. Sequencing was done on a sample of axillary lymph node tissue. Source of these receptors: a female donor with breast cancer. Some clones in this sample may be carry-over from other donors' samples.

This clonotype was picked up many times. The chain combines TRBV19 with TRBJ1-2, with 9 bases fitting TRBD1. This CDR3 is 16 amino acids long. The V segment lost 4 bases and the J segment 7 bases; nucleotides outside the gene matches: 13. Per the germline V gene, CDR1 is LNHDA and CDR2 is SQIVND (reference sequence). The CDR3 region is CASSTLGTGKVRGYTF. DNA of the CDR3: TGTGCCAGTAGTACTCTCGGGACAGGGAAAGTGCGTGGCTACACCTTC.

The sample holds a few counts of this clonotype. The chain uses TRBV7-9 and TRBJ1-1, with D uncertain. Germline values: CDR1 SEHNR, CDR2 FQNEAQ (reference sequence). This CDR3 has 13 residues. V was pared by 7 bases and J by 5 bases, with 14 bases between. The CDR3: CASTTDGFTEAFF. The DNA of the CDR3 is TGTGCCAGCACCACTGACGGTTTTACTGAAGCTTTCTTT.

This clonotype was seen a handful of times. This clone may be a read error of a much larger clone one base away. The J gene is TRBJ1-5, the V gene TRBV9; D is possibly TRBD1 (6 bases). The germline V gene encodes CDR1 SGDLS and CDR2 YYNGEE. The CDR3 runs 15 residues. CDR3 DNA: TGTGCCAGCAGCGTAGATGGGGGGGCGAATCAGCCCCCGCATTTT. This gives the protein CASSVDGGANQPPHF.

This clonotype was seen a handful of times. The V gene is TRBV29-1, the J gene TRBJ1-1, with 8 bases identical to TRBD1. The CDR3 contains 13 residues. V lost 3 bases, J lost 1 base, and 1 base stayed unmatched. Germline CDR1 SQVTM, CDR2 ANQGSEA. CDR3 DNA: TGCAGCGTTGAGGGACAGGAGAACACTGAAGCTTTCTTT. As protein: CSVEGQENTEAFF.

This clonotype came up many times. This chain uses TRBV30 with TRBJ2-3, with a possible D match to TRBD2 (5 bases). The germline V gene encodes CDR1 GTSNPN and CDR2 SVGIG (reference sequence). V was clipped by 2 bases and J by 0 bases, with 15 bases between them. The length of the CDR3 is 16 residues. The CDR3 loop is CAWSPGSSLSTDTQYF. In DNA, the CDR3 is TGTGCCTGGAGTCCTGGGAGTTCTCTAAGCACAGATACGCAGTATTTT. Drawing the rest from reference TRBV30 and TRBJ2-3, the complete variable domain is SQTIHQWPATLVQPVGSPLSLECTVEGTSNPNLYWYRQAAGRGLQLLFYSVGIGQISSEVPQNLSASRPQDRQFILSSKKLLLSDSGFYLCAWSPGSSLSTDTQYFGPGTRLTVL.

This clonotype was detected ten times or more. The chain combines TRBV24-1 with TRBJ2-1; TRBD1 agrees at 12 bases. Germline V gene lookup returns CDR1 KGHDR and CDR2 SFDVKD. This CDR3 region has 16 residues. V gave up 5 bases and J gave up 8 bases; unmatched junction bases: 9. CDR3 amino acids: CATSVLGTGGPDEQFF. CDR3 coding DNA: TGTGCCACCAGTGTTCTAGGGACAGGGGGCCCTGATGAGCAGTTCTTC.

This sequence joins TRBV25-1 and TRBJ1-4; D is unresolved. There are 15 residues in the CDR3. The germline CDR1 and CDR2 sequences are MGHDK and SYGVNS. Trimming cost V 4 bases and J 5 bases, with 14 bases left between them. The CDR3 here is CASSAMVGVNEKLFF. The CDR3, as DNA: TGTGCCAGCAGTGCAATGGTTGGGGTGAATGAAAAACTGTTTTTT.

The rearrangement uses TRBV10-3 and TRBJ1-2; D is ambiguous. V shed 4 bases and J shed 2 bases, with 14 bases lying between them. CDR1 and CDR2 (germline): ENHRY, SYGVKD. The length of the CDR3 is 15 residues. The CDR3 spells CAISGLTTANYGYTF. The CDR3 DNA is TGTGCCATCAGTGGGCTTACGACGGCCAACTATGGCTACACCTTC.

At least ten counts were recorded for this clonotype. The rearrangement uses TRBV10-3 and TRBJ1-5, with D perhaps matching TRBD1 (6 bases). The CDR3 is made up of 14 amino acids. CDR1 ENHRY and CDR2 SYGVKD come from the germline V gene. The ends were cut back, 0 bases at V and 4 bases at J, with 7 bases in the middle. The DNA of the CDR3 is TGTGCCATCAGTGAGTCCGGACAGAATCAGCCCCAGCATTTT. Amino acid sequence: CAISESGQNQPQHF.

This clonotype was counted ten times or more. The chain has TRBV9 and TRBJ1-3; perhaps TRBD1 as D (5 bases). The germline gives CDR1 SGDLS, CDR2 YYNGEE. V dropped 0 bases and J dropped 3 bases, with 13 bases sitting between them. The CDR3 loop spans 16 amino acids. CDR3 region: CASSVGRGVYGNTIYF. The DNA of the CDR3 is TGTGCCAGCAGCGTAGGTAGGGGCGTTTATGGAAACACCATATATTTT.

V is TRBV12-3 or TRBV12-4 and J is TRBJ1-4, with D tentatively TRBD1 (5 bases). CDR3 length: 15 amino acids. Trimming cost V 2 bases and J 10 bases, with 17 bases left between them. CDR3 sequence (DNA): TGTGCCAGCAGTTTAAATGGAGGGGAGACTGGAAAACTGTTTTTT. It codes for CASSLNGGETGKLFF.

V and J are TRBV12-3 or TRBV12-4 and TRBJ1-5, with a weak D call TRBD1 (5 bases). Trimming pared 2 bases from V and 7 bases from J, leaving 18 bases between. This CDR3 has 16 amino acids. CDR3 nucleotides: TGTGCCAGCAGTTTAATAACAGCAGGGATACGGCAGCCCCAGCATTTT. Its protein product is CASSLITAGIRQPQHF.

This clonotype was observed at least ten times. The chain couples TRBV12-3 or TRBV12-4 to TRBJ1-2; D unresolved. Trimming stripped 6 bases from V and 7 bases from J, with 12 bases between. CDR3 length: 12 amino acids. In nucleotides, the CDR3 is TGTGCCAGCAGCCCGGGCCCGCTTGGCTACACCTTC. Translating gives CASSPGPLGYTF.

At least ten counts were recorded for this clonotype. The genes are TRBV12-3 or TRBV12-4 and TRBJ2-7; TRBD1 matches 9 bases. This CDR3 region has 15 residues. Unmatched junction bases numbered 10, after V lost 7 bases and J lost 3 bases. DNA for the CDR3: TGTGCCAGCACACAAAAACAGGGGGCCCACTACGAGCAGTACTTC. Translation: CASTQKQGAHYEQYF.

This clonotype came up many times. The chain couples TRBV29-1 to TRBJ2-1; 7 positions agree with TRBD1. There are 14 residues in the CDR3. With 5 bases clipped from V and 0 bases from J, the junction kept 4 bases outside the gene matches. Germline CDR1 is SQVTM and CDR2 is ANQGSEA. The CDR3 DNA reads TGCAGCGTTCAACAGGGGTCCTCCTACAATGAGCAGTTCTTC. Amino acid sequence: CSVQQGSSYNEQFF.

This clonotype was seen a few times. This may come from a read error, since a much larger clone is one base off. The V gene is TRBV7-3, the J gene TRBJ2-1; TRBD2 aligns across 13 bases. Germline CDR1 SGHTA, CDR2 FQGTGA. This CDR3 has 15 residues. CDR3 sequence: CASSSGTSGINEQLF. CDR3 coding DNA: TGTGCCAGCAGCTCGGGGACTAGCGGGATCAATGAGCAGCTCTTC.

At least ten counts were recorded for this clonotype. V usage is TRBV2 and J usage is TRBJ2-1, with TRBD2 matching 9 bases. CDR3 length equals 18 residues. J lost 1 base, V lost 3 bases, and 10 bases had no gene match. Germline V gene sequence: CDR1 SNHLY, CDR2 FYNNEI. CDR3 bases: TGTGCCAGCAGTGAGGGGACTAGCCTTCGCGCGTCCTACAATGAGCAGTTCTTC. It codes for CASSEGTSLRASYNEQFF.

This clonotype has at least ten counts. This chain links TRBV11-2 with TRBJ2-1, with D tentatively TRBD1 (6 bases). Germline lookup yields CDR1 SGHAT and CDR2 FQNNGV. This CDR3 region has 16 residues. Between the trimmed V and J ends, which lost 4 bases and 5 bases, there was a span of 18 bases. CDR3 sequence: CASSSVRGRGNNEQFF. CDR3 DNA: TGTGCCAGCAGCTCCGTAAGGGGGAGAGGCAACAATGAGCAGTTCTTC.

This clonotype was counted many times. V is TRBV7-6 and J is TRBJ1-6; 7 positions agree with TRBD1. This CDR3 region has 16 residues. Trimming removed 5 bases from V and 4 bases from J; junction bases left unmatched: 8. Germline V gene sequence: CDR1 SGHVS, CDR2 FNYEAQ. The CDR3 loop is CASSQGDSQYNSPLHF. The CDR3 DNA reads as TGTGCCAGCAGCCAAGGGGACAGCCAATATAATTCACCCCTCCACTTT.

This chain connects TRBV6-2 or TRBV6-3 to TRBJ2-7; 10 nucleotides line up with TRBD1. After removal of 10 bases from V and 0 bases from J, the junction contained 3 bases not matched to a gene. CDR1 and CDR2 (germline): MNHEY, SVGEGT. The CDR3 spans 13 residues. The DNA for the CDR3 is TGTGCCATTCGGACAGGGGGCTCCTACGAGCAGTACTTC. Protein: CAIRTGGSYEQYF.

As for this clonotype: This may be a read error, as it is one base from a much larger clone. The chain joins TRBV12-3 or TRBV12-4 to TRBJ2-3, with 16 bases fitting TRBD2. CDR3 length: 18 residues. The junction had 9 bases not matched to a gene; V was cut back by 5 bases and J by 4 bases. This chain's CDR3 is CASSPGTSGRALADTQYF. CDR3 nucleotides: TGTGCCAGCAGTCCTGGGACTAGCGGGAGGGCCCTGGCAGATACGCAGTATTTT.

At least ten counts were recorded for this clonotype. The chain employs TRBV12-3 or TRBV12-4 and TRBJ1-2; D might be TRBD1 (5 bases). The CDR3 is 14 amino acids. The germline V and J ends were trimmed by 3 bases and 4 bases, with 12 bases remaining between them. The CDR3 DNA reads TGTGCCAGCAGTTTCGGCAGGGACCCCTATGGCTACACCTTC. Translation gives CASSFGRDPYGYTF.

The table lists this clonotype with many counts. V is TRBV12-3 or TRBV12-4 and J is TRBJ1-2, with TRBD1 matching over 7 bases. This CDR3 is 15 amino acids long. J was trimmed by 4 bases and V by 3 bases; bases with no gene match: 8. The CDR3 DNA sequence: TGTGCCAGCAGTTTCTACAGGGGAGGGGGCTATGGCTACACCTTC. It specifies CASSFYRGGGYGYTF.

Concerning this clonotype itself: Relative to the germline gene, one junction end is altered; a read error may explain this. The gene calls are TRBV6-5 and TRBJ2-5, with a possible D match to TRBD1 (6 bases). The CDR3 runs to 14 residues. CDR1 and CDR2 from the germline V gene are MNHEY and SVGAGI. The chain's CDR3 is CASSHSTGRETQYF. The CDR3 coding sequence is TGTGCCAGCAGTCACTCGACAGGACGAGAGACCCAGTACTTC.

V usage is TRBV12-3 or TRBV12-4 and J usage is TRBJ2-1; 13 bases are a match to TRBD2. With V trimmed by 6 bases and J by 8 bases, 22 bases remained unmatched. The CDR3 runs to 20 residues. The CDR3 DNA reads as TGTGCCAGCAGCCCAGATGGTAGGGGAACTAGCGGGGGGGACCCACATGAGCAGTTCTTC. Amino acid sequence: CASSPDGRGTSGGDPHEQFF.

At least ten counts were recorded for this clonotype. The V gene is TRBV6-1, the J gene TRBJ2-7, with 9 bases identical to TRBD2. V dropped 6 bases and J dropped 2; count of bases not matched to a gene: 11. The germline gives CDR1 MNHNS, CDR2 SASEGT. The CDR3 is 16 amino acids. The CDR3 nucleotides read TGTGCCAGCAGCGTCTTCATAGCGGGAGAGACCTACGAGCAGTACTTC. The encoded protein is CASSVFIAGETYEQYF.